This entry describes one T cell receptor (beta chain). Its antigen is still unknown. TCRdb re-called the 5' RACE reads and shows each CDR3 protein once, DNA omitted. This table holds a few hundred thousand distinct CDR3 sequences. The source of the sample is a study of T cells expressing NK-cell markers. Study details: According to the study, TCR beta repertoires originated from sorted CD3+CD56+NKG2C+, CD3+CD56+NKG2C- and CD3+CD56-NKG2C+ T cells. General observations from the study: These same clonotypes (in several donors) also led the CD3+CD56-NKG2C+ fraction.

The CDR3 runs to 14 residues. Germline CDR1 reads WSHSY; CDR2 reads SAAADI. The TCR originated in a man aged 18-30 years in good health. The sample taken for sequencing was blood T cells: a sorted CD56 or NKG2C T cell subset, CD4+ or CD8+ T cells, or bulk PBMC T cells (not recorded which). This chain connects TRBV10-2 to TRBJ1-5. The CDR3 sequence: CASRGLGVDQPQHF.